This T cell receptor beta chain was documented in a study of PD-L1 blockade in urothelial cancer (dated by TCRdb to about 2017). With regard to the full study: Therapy was started at some point between 2013 and 2015 for all patients, and atezolizumab 1,200 mg was administered intravenously every 3 weeks. Twenty-five of 29 patients were identified as males with urothelial cancer of bladder origin, and a prior smoking history was reported by 18 of 29 patients. An ECOG performance status of 0 or 1 was recorded for the patients, and 0 to 3 prior chemotherapy regimens had been received by the patients. Blood samples were analyzed at two time points: 3 weeks after treatment start (second dose) and 6 weeks after treatment start. A median of around 150,000 T cells and approximately 86,000 unique TCRs was obtained from blood samples, and a median clonality of around 0.08 was observed. The study was an exploratory multi-omic analysis of somatic, immune and clinical correlates of response to PD-L1 blockade with atezolizumab in urothelial cancer. Pretreatment tumor samples, along with matched peripheral blood serially collected before and after atezolizumab treatment, were subjected to TCR sequencing. Durable clinical benefit was defined as a progression-free survival longer than 6 months, and TCR features were additionally tested against progression-free survival and overall survival. In the same patients who had TCR sequencing, pretreatment tumors also underwent whole exome sequencing and RNA sequencing. Durable clinical benefit was achieved by nine patients and was not achieved by 20 patients. Around 30 patients had pretreatment blood TCR-seq, roughly 24 had at least one posttreatment blood collection, and roughly 24 had tumor TCR-seq.

Looking up the germline V gene (reference sequence) yields CDR1 LNHDA and CDR2 SQIVND. There are 15 amino acids in the CDR3, from cysteine to phenylalanine inclusive. This entry keeps only the CDR3 DNA: 45 bases, framed from base 1. For this clone: Its antigen is not yet known. One end of the junction varies from germline; a read error may be responsible.

Overall study results and their limits: At 3 weeks after the start of treatment, tumor-associated TCR clones in peripheral blood had expanded more in patients with durable benefit (n of about 21, p = 0.022). Improved progression-free and overall survival was found to be associated with pretreatment peripheral blood TCR clonality below the median. Because the sample size was small (n ≈ 30) and many of the analyses were exploratory, the results are meant to be hypothesis-generating.

Synthetic TCR analog templates were spiked into each PCR so that absolute template abundance could be estimated from read counts. Using the immunoSEQ assay, TCRbeta CDR3 regions were amplified from genomic DNA with bias-controlled V and J gene primers. Sequencing of rearranged TCRbeta segments was done at approximately 20X coverage. Turning to the authors' computational methods: Clustering was used to correct sequencing errors, and CDR3s were annotated against IMGT to assign V, D and J genes. Out-of-frame and stop-codon sequences were excluded, and only productive TCRbeta rearrangements were used in downstream analyses. Clonality was computed as one minus Shannon entropy normalized by the log of the number of unique productive sequences. Clones differing between time points or between blood and tumor were identified using Fisher's exact test with Benjamini-Hochberg correction, with an adjusted p below 0.01 applied as the threshold. TCRdb mirrors the immuneACCESS table, restricted to in-frame sequences. Some clones are absent from its copies; in checked studies, under half trace to an unresolved V gene, and the reason for the others is unknown. The DNA was the basis for D and trimming; V, J and clone size are from that table. For this sample the table gives tens of thousands of clones, of which around four fifths were detected only once. About 6.2% of the sample rests with the top ten.

According to the study, the label for this sample's time point signals: pretreatment peripheral blood. A cohort of around 29 patients with locally advanced or metastatic urothelial carcinoma, treated at Memorial Sloan Kettering on a trial protocol, was included. Peripheral blood mononuclear cells were collected pretreatment and during treatment, with between 1 and 8 total time points per patient. The Qiagen DNeasy Blood extraction kit was used to purify genomic DNA from total PBMCs and from tumor samples. Collected pretreatment and during treatment, PBMCs were isolated and stored as previously described.

This material consisted of PBMCs, taken around atezolizumab (anti-PD-L1) treatment. The receptor's source is a man aged 35 to 55 with urothelial cancer. Rearrangement joined TRBV19 to TRBJ2-4, with a tentative D gene TRBD2 over 6 matching bases. This receptor carries the CDR3 CASSIGGTTASRPFF. The bases are TGTGCCAGTAGTATCGGAGGGACCACAGCCTCCCGACCCTTCTTC. Where the CDR3 stops, the reference TRBV19 and TRBJ2-4 genes take over; the full variable domain is DGGITQSPKYLFRKEGQNVTLSCEQNLNHDAMYWYRQDPGQGLRLIYYSQIVNDFQKGDIAEGYSVSREKKESFPLTVTSAQKNPTAFYLCASSIGGTTASRPFFGAGTRLSVL.